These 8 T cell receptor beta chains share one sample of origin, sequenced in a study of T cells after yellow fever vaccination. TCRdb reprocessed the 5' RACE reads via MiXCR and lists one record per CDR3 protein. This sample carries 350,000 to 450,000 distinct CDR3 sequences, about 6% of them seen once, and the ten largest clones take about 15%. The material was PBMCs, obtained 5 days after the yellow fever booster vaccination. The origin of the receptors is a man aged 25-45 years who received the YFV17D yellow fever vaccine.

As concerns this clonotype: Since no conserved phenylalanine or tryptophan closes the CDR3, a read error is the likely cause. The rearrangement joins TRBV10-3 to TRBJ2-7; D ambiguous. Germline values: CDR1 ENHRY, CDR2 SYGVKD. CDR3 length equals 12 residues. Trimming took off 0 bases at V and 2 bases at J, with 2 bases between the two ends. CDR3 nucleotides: TGTGCCATCAGTGAGTCGACCTACGAGCAGTACTTA. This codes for CAISESTYEQYL.

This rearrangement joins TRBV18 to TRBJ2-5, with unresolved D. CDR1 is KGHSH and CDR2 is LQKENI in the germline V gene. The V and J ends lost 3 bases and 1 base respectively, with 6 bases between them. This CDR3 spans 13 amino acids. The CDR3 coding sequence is TGTGCCAGCTCACCTACCGTCCAAGAGACCCAGTACTTC. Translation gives CASSPTVQETQYF.

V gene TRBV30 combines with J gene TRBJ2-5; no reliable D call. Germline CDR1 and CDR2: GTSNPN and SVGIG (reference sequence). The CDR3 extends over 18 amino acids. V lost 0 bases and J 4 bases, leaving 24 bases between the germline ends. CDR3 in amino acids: CAWSVRWLASPGGETQYF. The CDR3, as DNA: TGTGCCTGGAGTGTACGGTGGCTCGCGAGCCCGGGCGGAGAGACCCAGTACTTC.

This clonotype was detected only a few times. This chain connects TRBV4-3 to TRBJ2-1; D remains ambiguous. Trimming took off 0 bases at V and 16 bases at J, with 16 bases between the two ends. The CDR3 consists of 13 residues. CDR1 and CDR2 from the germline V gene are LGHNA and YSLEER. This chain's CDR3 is CASSQDRMTVAFF. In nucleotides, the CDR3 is TGCGCCAGCAGCCAAGATAGGATGACGGTCGCATTCTTC.

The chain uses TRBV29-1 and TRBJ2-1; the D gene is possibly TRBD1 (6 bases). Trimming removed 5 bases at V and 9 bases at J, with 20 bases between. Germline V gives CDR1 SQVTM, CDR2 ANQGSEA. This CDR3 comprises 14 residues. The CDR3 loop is CSVPGQGKRSEQFF. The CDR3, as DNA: TGCAGCGTTCCTGGCCAGGGGAAAAGGAGTGAGCAGTTCTTC.

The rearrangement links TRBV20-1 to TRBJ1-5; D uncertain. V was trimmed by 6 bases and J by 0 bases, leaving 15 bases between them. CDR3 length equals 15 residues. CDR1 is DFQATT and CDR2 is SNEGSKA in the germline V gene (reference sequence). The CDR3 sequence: CSATPGSYSNQPQHF. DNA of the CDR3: TGCAGTGCGACACCGGGATCCTATAGCAATCAGCCCCAGCATTTT.

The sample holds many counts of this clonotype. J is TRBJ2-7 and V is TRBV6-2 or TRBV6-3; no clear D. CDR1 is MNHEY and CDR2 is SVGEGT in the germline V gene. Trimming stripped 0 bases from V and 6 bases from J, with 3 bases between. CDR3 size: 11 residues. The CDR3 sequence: CASSYSTEQYF. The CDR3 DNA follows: TGTGCCAGCAGTTACTCGACCGAGCAGTACTTC.

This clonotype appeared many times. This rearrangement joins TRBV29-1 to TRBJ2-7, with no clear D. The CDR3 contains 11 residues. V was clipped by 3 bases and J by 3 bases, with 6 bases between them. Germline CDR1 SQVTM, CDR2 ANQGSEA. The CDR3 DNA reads TGCAGCGTTGATACCTACTACGAGCAGTACTTC. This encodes CSVDTYYEQYF.